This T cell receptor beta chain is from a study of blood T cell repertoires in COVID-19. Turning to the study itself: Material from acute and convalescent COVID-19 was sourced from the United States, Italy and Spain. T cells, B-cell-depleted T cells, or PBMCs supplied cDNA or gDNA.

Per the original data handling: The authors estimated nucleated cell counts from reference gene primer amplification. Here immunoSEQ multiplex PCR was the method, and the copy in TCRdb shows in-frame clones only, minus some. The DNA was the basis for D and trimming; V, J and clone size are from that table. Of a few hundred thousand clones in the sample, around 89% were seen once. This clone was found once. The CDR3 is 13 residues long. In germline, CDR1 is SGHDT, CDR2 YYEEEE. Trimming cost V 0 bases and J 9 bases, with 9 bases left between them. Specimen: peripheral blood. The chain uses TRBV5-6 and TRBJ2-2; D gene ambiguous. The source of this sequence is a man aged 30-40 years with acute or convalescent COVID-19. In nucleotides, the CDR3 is TGTGCCAGCAGCTTGGGCTGGCAATGGGAGCTGTTTTTT. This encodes CASSLGWQWELFF. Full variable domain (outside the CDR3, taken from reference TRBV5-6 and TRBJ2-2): DAGVTQSPTHLIKTRGQQVTLRCSPKSGHDTVSWYQQALGQGPQFIFQYYEEEERQRGNFPDRFSGHQFPNYSSELNVNALLLGDSALYLCASSLGWQWELFFGEGSRLTVL.